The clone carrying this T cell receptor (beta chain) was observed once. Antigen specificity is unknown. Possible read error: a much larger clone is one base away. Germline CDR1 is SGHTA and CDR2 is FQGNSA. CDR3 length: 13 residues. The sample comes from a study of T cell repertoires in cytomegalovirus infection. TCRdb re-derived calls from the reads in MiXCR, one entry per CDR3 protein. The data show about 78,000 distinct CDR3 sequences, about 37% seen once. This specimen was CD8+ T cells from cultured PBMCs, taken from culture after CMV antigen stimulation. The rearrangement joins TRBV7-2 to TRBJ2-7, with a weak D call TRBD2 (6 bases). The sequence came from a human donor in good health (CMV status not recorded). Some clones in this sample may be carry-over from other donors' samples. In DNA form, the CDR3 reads TGTGCCAGAAGCTTAGGATCCGGGGGCGAGCAGTACTTC. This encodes CARSLGSGGEQYF.